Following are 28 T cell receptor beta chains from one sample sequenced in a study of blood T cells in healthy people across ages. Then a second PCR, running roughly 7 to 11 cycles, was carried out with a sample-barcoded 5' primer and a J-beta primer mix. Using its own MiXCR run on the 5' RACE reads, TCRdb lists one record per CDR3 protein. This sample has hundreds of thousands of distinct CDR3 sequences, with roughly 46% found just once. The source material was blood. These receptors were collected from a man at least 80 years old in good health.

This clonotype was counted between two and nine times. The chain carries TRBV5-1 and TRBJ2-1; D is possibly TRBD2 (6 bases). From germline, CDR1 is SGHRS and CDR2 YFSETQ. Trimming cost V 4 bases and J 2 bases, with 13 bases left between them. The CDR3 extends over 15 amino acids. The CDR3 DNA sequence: TGCGCCAGCAGCCCATTACTAGCAGCCTACAATGAGCAGTTCTTC. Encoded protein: CASSPLLAAYNEQFF.

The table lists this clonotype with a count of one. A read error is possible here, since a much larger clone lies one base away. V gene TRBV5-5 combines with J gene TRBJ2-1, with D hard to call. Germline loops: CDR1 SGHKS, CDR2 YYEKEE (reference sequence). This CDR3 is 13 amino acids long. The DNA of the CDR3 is TGTACCAGCAGCTTGGACGTCAACAATGAGCAGTTCTTC. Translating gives CTSSLDVNNEQFF.

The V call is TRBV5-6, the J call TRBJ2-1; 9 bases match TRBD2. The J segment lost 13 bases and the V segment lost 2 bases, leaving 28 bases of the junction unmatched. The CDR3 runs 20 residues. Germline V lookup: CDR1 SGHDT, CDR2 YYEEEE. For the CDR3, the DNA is TGTGCCAGCAGCTTCCTACTAACTAGCGGGCCAGGTAGGGCCCAAGAGACCCAGTTCTTC. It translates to CASSFLLTSGPGRAQETQFF.

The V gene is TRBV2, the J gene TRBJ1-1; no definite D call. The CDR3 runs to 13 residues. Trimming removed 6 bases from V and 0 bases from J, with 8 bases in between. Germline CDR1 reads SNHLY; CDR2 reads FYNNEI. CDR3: CASRYPLNTEAFF. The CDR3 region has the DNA TGTGCCAGCAGGTATCCACTGAACACTGAAGCTTTCTTT.

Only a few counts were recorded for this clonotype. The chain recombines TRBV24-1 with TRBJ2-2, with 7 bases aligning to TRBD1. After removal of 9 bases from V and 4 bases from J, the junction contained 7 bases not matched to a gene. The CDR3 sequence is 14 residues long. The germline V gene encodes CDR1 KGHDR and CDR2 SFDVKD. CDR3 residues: CATGRQGATGELFF. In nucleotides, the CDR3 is TGTGCCACCGGGAGACAGGGTGCCACCGGGGAGCTGTTTTTT.

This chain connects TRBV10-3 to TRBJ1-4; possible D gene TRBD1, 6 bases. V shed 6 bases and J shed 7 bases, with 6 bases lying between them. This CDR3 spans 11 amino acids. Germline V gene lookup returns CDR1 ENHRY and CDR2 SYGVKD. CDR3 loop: CAIRQGEKLFF. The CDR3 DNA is TGTGCCATCAGACAGGGTGAAAAACTGTTTTTT.

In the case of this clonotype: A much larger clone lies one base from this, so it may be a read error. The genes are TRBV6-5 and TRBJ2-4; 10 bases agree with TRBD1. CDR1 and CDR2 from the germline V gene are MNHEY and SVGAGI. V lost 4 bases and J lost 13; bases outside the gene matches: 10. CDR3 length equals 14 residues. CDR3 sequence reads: CASSCSPGQGTQYF. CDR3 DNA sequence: TGTGCCAGCAGTTGCTCTCCGGGACAGGGGACGCAGTACTTC.

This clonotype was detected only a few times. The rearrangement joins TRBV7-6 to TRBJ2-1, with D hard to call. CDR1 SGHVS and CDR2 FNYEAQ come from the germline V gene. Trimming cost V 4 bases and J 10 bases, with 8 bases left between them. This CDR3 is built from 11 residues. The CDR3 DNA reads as TGTGCCAGCAGCTCGTTGGACGAGCAGTTCTTC. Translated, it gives CASSSLDEQFF.

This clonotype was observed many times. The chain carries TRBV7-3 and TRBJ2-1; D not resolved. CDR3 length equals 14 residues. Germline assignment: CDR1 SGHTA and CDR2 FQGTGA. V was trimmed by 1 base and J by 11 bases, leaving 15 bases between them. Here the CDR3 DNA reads TGTGCCAGCAGCTTAAGTACTGGTGCCTTTAAGCAGTTCTTC. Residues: CASSLSTGAFKQFF.

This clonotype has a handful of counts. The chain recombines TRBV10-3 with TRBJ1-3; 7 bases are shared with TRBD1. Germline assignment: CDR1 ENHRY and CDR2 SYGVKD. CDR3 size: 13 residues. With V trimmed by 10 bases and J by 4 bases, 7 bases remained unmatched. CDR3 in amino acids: CATQTGHGNTIYF. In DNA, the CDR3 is TGTGCCACCCAGACAGGGCACGGAAACACCATATATTTT.

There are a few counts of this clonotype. The CDR3 nucleotides are TGTGCCAGCAGCCAAGGAATAGCGGGAGTGGGTGATACGCAGTATTTT. The encoded protein is CASSQGIAGVGDTQYF. The V gene is TRBV14, the J gene TRBJ2-3, with 9 bases identical to TRBD2. J was trimmed by 6 bases and V by 1 base; bases with no gene match: 8. The CDR3 totals 16 residues. Germline values: CDR1 SGHDN, CDR2 FVKESK. Using reference TRBV14 and TRBJ2-3 for the parts outside the CDR3, the full variable domain is EAGVTQFPSHSVIEKGQTVTLRCDPISGHDNLYWYRRVMGKEIKFLLHFVKESKQDESGMPNNRFLAERTGGTYSTLKVQPAELEDSGVYFCASSQGIAGVGDTQYFGPGTRLTVL.

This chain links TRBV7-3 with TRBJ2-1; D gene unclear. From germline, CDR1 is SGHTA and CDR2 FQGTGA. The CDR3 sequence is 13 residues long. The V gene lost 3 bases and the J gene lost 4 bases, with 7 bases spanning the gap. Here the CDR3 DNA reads TGTGCCAGCAGCTTTTCGGAATACAATGAGCAGTTCTTC. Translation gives CASSFSEYNEQFF.

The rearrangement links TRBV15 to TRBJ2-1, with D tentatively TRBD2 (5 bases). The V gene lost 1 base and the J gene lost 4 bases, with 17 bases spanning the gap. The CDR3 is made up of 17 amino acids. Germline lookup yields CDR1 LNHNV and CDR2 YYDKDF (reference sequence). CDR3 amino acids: CATSRGSLAGGYNEQFF. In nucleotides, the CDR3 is TGTGCCACCAGCAGAGGATCCTTGGCGGGTGGTTACAATGAGCAGTTCTTC.

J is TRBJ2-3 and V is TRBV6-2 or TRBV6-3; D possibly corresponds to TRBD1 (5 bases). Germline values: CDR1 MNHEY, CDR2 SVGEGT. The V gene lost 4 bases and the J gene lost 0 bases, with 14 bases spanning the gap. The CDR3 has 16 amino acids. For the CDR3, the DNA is TGTGCCAGCAGTTTGACAGTCGATCATAGCACAGATACGCAGTATTTT. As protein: CASSLTVDHSTDTQYF.

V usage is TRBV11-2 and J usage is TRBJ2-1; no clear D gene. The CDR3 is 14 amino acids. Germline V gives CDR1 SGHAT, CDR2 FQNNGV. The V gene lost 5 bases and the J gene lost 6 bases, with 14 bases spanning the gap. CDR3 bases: TGTGCCAGCAGCGTAGCTGGGGTGAGCAATGAGCAGTTCTTC. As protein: CASSVAGVSNEQFF.

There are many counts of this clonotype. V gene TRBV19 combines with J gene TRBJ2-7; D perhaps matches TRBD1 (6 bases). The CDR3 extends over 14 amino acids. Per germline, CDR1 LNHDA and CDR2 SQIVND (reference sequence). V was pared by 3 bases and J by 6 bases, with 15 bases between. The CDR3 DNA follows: TGTGCCAGTAGTATTAGGGGGAAGTACGGCGAGCAGTACTTC. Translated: CASSIRGKYGEQYF.

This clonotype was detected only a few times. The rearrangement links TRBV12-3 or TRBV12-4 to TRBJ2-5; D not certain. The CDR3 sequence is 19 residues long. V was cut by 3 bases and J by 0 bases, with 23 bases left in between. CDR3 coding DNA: TGTGCCAGCAGTTTGGCGGCTTCTCCATTGATACTTAACCAAGAGACCCAGTACTTC. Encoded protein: CASSLAASPLILNQETQYF.

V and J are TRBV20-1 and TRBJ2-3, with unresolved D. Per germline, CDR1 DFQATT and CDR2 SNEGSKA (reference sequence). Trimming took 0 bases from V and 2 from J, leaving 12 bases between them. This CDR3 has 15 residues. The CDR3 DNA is TGCAGTGCTAGAGATTTGGGCGGATACACAGATACGCAGTATTTT. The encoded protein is CSARDLGGYTDTQYF.

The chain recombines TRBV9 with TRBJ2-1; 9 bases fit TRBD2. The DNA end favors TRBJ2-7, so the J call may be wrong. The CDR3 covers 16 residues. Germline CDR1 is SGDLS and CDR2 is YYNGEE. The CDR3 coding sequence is TGTGCCAGCAGCGTAGAGCCAGCGGGAGGAACCAATGAGCAGTACTTC. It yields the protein CASSVEPAGGTNEQYF.

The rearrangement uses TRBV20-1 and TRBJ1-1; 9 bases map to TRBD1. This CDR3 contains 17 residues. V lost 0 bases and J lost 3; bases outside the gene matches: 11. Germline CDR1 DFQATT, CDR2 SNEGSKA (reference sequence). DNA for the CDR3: TGCAGTGCTAGAGATCCGGGACAGGGAGAATTGGACACTGAAGCTTTCTTT. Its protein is CSARDPGQGELDTEAFF.

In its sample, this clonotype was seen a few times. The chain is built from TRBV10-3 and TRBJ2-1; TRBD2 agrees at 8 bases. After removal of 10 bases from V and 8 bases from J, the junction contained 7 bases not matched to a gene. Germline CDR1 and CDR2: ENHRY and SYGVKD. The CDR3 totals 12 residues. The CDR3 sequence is CASGLASHEQFF. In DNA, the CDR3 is TGTGCCAGCGGACTAGCATCCCATGAGCAGTTCTTC.

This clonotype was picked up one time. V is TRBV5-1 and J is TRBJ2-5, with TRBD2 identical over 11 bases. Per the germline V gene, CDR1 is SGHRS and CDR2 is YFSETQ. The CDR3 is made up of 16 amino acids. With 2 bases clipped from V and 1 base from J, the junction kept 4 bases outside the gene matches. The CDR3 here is CASSLSGTSGQETQYF. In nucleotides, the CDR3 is TGCGCCAGCAGCTTATCCGGGACTAGCGGCCAAGAGACCCAGTACTTC.

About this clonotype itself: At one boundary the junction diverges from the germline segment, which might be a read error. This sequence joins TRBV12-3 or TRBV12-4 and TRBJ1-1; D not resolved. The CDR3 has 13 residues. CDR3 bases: TGTGCCAGCAGTGTAGCGATAGACACTGAAGCTTTCTTT. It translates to CASSVAIDTEAFF.

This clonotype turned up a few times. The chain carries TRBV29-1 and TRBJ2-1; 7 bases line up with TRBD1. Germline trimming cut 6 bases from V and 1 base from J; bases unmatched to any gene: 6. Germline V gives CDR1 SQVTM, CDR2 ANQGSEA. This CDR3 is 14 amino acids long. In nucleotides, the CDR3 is TGCAGCGTGAGGGGGCGGAATTCCTACAATGAGCAGTTCTTC. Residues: CSVRGRNSYNEQFF.

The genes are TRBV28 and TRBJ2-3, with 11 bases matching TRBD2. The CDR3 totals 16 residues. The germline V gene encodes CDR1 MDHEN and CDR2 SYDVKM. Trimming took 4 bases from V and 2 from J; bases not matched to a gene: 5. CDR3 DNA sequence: TGTGCCAGCAGTTCCCCGGGACTAGCGGACACAGATACGCAGTATTTT. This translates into CASSSPGLADTDTQYF.

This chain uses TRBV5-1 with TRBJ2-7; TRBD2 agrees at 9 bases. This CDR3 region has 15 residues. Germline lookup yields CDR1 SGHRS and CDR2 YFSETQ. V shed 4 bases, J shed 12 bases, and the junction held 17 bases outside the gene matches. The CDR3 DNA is TGCGCCAGCAGCGTAGATCCTAGCGGGATACCTTGGGGGTACTTC. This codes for CASSVDPSGIPWGYF.

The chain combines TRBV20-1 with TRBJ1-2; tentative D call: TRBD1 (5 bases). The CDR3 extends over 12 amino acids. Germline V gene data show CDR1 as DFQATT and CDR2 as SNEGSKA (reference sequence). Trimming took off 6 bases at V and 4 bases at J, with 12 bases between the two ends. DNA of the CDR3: TGCAGTGCGCCCGGGACGTTCTATGGCTACACCTTC. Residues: CSAPGTFYGYTF.

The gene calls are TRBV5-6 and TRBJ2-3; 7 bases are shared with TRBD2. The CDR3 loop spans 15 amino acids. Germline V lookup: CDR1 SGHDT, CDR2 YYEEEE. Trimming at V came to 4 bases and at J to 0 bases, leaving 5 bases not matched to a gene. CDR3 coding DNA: TGTGCCAGCAGCGGGAGGGCAGCTAGCACAGATACGCAGTATTTT. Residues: CASSGRAASTDTQYF. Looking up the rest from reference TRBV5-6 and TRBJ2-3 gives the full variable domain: DAGVTQSPTHLIKTRGQQVTLRCSPKSGHDTVSWYQQALGQGPQFIFQYYEEEERQRGNFPDRFSGHQFPNYSSELNVNALLLGDSALYLCASSGRAASTDTQYFGPGTRLTVL.